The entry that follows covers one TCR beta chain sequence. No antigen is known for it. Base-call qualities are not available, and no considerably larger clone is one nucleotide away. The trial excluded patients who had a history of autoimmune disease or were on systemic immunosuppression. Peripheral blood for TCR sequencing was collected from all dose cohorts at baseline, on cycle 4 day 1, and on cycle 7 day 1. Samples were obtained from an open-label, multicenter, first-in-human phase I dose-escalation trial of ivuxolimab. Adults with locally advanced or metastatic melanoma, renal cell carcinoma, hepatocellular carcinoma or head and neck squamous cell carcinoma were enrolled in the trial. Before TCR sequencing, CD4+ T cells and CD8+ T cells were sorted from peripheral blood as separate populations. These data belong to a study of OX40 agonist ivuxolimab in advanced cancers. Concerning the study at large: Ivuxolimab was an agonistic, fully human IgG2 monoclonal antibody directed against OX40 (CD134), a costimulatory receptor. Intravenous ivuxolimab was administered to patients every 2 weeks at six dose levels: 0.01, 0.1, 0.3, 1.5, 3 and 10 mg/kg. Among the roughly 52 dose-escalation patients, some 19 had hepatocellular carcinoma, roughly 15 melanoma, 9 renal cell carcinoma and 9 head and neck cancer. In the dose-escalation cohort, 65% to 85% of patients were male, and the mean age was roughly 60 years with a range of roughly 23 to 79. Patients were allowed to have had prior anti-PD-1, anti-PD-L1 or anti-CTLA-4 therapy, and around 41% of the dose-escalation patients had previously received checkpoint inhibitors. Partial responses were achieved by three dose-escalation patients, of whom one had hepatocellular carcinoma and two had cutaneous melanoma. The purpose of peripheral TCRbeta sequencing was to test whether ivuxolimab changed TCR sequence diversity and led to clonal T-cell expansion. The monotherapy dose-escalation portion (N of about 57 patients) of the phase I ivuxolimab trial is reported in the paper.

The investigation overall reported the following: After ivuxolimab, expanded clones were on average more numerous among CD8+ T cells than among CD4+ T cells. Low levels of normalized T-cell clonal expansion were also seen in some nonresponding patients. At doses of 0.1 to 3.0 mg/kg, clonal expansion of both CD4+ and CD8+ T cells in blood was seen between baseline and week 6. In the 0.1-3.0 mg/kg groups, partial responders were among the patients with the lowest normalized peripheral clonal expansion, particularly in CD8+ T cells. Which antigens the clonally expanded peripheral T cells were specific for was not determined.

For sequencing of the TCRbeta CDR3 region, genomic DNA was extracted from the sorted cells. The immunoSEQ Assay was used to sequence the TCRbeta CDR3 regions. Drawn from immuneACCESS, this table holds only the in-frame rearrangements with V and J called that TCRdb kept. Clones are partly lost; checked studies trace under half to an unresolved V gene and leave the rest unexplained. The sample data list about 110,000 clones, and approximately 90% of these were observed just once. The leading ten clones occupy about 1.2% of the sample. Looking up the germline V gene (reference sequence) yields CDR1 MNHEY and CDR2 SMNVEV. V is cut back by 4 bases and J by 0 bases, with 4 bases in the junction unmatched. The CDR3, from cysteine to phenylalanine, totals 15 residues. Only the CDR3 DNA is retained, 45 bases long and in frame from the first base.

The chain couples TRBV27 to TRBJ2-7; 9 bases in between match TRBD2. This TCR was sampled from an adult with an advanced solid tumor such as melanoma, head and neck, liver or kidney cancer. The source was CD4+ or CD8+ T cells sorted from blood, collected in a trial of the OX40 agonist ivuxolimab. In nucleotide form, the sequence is TGTGCCAGCAGTTACACTAGCGGGTTCTCCTACGAGCAGTACTTC. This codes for CASSYTSGFSYEQYF.